Listed here is a single T cell receptor beta chain. The data are from a study of blood T cell repertoires in COVID-19. Study-level information: Samples of COVID-19 (acute and convalescent) were obtained from the United States, Italy and Spain.

Generated by immunoSEQ multiplex PCR, the TCRdb table keeps only in-frame clones and is missing some. Of about 140,000 clones listed, 76% are singletons. Source material: peripheral blood. This receptor was identified in an elderly woman with active or convalescent COVID-19.

The CDR3 loop is CASSRDAGGASYEQYF. DNA for the CDR3: TGTGCCAGCAGCCGAGATGCCGGGGGGGCCTCCTACGAGCAGTACTTC. This chain connects TRBV5-5 to TRBJ2-7, with 8 positions matching TRBD2. Germline V CDR1 and CDR2: SGHKS, YYEKEE (reference sequence). The CDR3 runs to 16 residues. J was trimmed by 0 bases and V by 4 bases; bases with no gene match: 9.